This T cell receptor (beta chain) appears in the sequencing data of a study of metastatic and nonmetastatic thyroid tumors (dated by TCRdb to 2018 to 2020). Background on the whole study: Repertoires from peripheral blood and from tumor or nodule tissue samples of malignant and benign thyroid patients were compared.

V and J are trimmed by 6 bases and 14 bases, and the gene matches miss 14 bases of the junction. The CDR3, from cysteine to phenylalanine, totals 15 residues. Only the CDR3 portion is preserved as DNA: 45 bases, with reading frame beginning at the first base. Based on the germline V gene, the CDR1 and CDR2 sequences are KGHSH and LQKENI. None of the patients had been given any treatment before thyroid surgery. Patient clinical samples collected from about 2012 to 2018 were retrospectively analysed using T-cell receptor beta sequencing. This clone was counted at least ten times. No antigen is known for it. There are no base qualities to consult, and no much larger clone falls within one base. Library generation was performed with PCR. Instrument used: Illumina HiSeq 4000. High-throughput sequencing was used to profile the CDR3 region of the TCR beta-chain in every patient. In the paper's pipeline: Drawing on CDR3 differences between clinicopathological groups, the researchers built a classifier meant to tell apart patients with distant-metastatic papillary thyroid cancer. The Shannon index was used to measure repertoire diversity, and the Morisita-Horn index was used to measure how similar tumor and blood repertoires were. In-frame beta chains were kept once TCRdb had trimmed the public reads at Q25 with fastp and called clones with MiXCR. The V and J calls were not made by the authors but by TCRdb's processing. The sample yields about 82,000 clones; approximately 12% were counted once. 7% to 10% of the sample belongs to the ten largest clones.

Points the paper makes about the study in general: In both blood and tumor samples, TCR beta diversity was reported to be significantly higher in malignant tumors than in benign nodules.

The chain was built from TRBV18 and TRBJ1-6; TRBD1 fits 9 bases in the junction. Sequencing was carried out using tumor tissue. The origin of this receptor is a female donor with papillary thyroid cancer or a benign thyroid nodule (not recorded which). Some clones in this sample may be carry-over from other donors' samples. In nucleotides, the sequence is TGTGCCAGCTCGGACGGGACAGGGCTTGCGGGGGCCCTCCACTTT. This gives the protein CASSDGTGLAGALHF.